The entry below describes one T cell receptor (beta chain). Its antigen is not identified. As to time point: blood from clinic visit 5 months post-surgery; TSC patient then seizure free. Sequencing was limited to surgery cases with top T cell transcript signatures in brain tissue. Before surgery, patients took at least one anti-epileptic drug. This sample is drawn from a study of brain T cells in children with intractable seizures. The CDR3 length is 14 residues. Germline V lookup: CDR1 SGHRS, CDR2 YFSETQ. The V end lost 0 bases, the J end lost 4 bases, and 10 bases lay between the germline ends. TCRdb's table, derived via immunoSEQ multiplex PCR, lists solely in-frame clones and lacks some. The data show about 340,000 clones, roughly 92% seen once. General study points: Viral specificity was inferred only from CDR3 similarity; HCMV serostatus was unknown.

Specimen: peripheral blood, collected 5 to 6 months after surgery. This clonotype was obtained from a boy less than two years old with tuberous sclerosis and intractable seizures. V and J are TRBV5-1 and TRBJ2-5; D remains ambiguous. This CDR3 reads CASSLDRVGETQYF. The CDR3 DNA reads as TGCGCCAGCAGCTTGGACCGGGTGGGAGAGACCCAGTACTTC.